Below, one T cell receptor beta chain is given with its context. The data derive from a study of blood T cell repertoires in COVID-19. V gave up 5 bases and J gave up 5 bases, with 25 bases separating them. CDR1 and CDR2 (germline): MDHEN, SYDVKM. The CDR3 spans 17 residues. Only in-frame clones appear in the TCRdb table, and some are missing; sequencing was by immunoSEQ multiplex PCR. Seen here are 95,000 to 110,000 clones, approximately 89% observed once, and the top ten hold 15% to 20%. The sequence came from a woman older than 75 in a cohort sampled during active COVID-19. The rearrangement joins TRBV28 to TRBJ2-7; D perhaps matches TRBD2 (6 bases). Sequencing used peripheral blood. The CDR3 spells CASSTIRTGRGLHEQYF. For the CDR3, the DNA is TGTGCCAGCAGTACCATAAGGACCGGGAGAGGTCTCCACGAGCAGTACTTC.